This T cell receptor (beta chain) appears in the sequencing data of a study of blood T cell repertoires in COVID-19. The overall study: The samples span acute and convalescent COVID-19 from the United States, Italy and Spain. Sample material is recorded as cDNA or gDNA derived from T cells, B-cell-depleted T cells, or PBMCs.

The Seattle site enrolled patients during active infection and followed them longitudinally. Germline V CDR1 and CDR2: MRHNA, SNTAGT. The CDR3 loop spans 14 amino acids. V was clipped by 6 bases and J by 1 base; unmatched bases: 3. In the study's own analysis: The authors estimated nucleated cell counts from reference gene primer amplification. Generated by immunoSEQ multiplex PCR, the TCRdb table keeps only in-frame clones and is missing some. The DNA was the basis for D and trimming; V, J and clone size are from that table. In the table there are 140,000 or so clones, 70% to 80% of which are singletons.

This chain joins TRBV6-4 and TRBJ2-3; 8 bases line up with TRBD1. The specimen sequenced was peripheral blood. The source of this sequence is a woman in her sixties or seventies with COVID-19, enrolled during active disease. CDR3 bases: TGTGCCAGCAGGCCGACAGGGGGCACAGATACGCAGTATTTT. Translation gives CASRPTGGTDTQYF.